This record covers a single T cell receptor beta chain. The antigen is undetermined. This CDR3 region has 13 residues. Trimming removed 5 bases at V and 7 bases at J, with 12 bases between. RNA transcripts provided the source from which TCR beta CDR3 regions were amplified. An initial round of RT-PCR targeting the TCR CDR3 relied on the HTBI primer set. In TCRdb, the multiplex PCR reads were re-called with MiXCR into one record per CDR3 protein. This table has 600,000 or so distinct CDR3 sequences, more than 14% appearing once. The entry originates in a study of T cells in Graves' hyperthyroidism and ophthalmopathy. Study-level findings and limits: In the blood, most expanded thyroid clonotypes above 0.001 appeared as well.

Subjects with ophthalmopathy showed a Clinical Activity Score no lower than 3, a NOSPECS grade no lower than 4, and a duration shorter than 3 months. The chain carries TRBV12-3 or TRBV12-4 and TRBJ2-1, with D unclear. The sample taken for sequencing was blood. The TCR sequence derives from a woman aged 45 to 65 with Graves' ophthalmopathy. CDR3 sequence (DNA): TGTGCCAGCAGTCCTAGGAACACGAATGAGCAGTTCTTC. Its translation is CASSPRNTNEQFF.